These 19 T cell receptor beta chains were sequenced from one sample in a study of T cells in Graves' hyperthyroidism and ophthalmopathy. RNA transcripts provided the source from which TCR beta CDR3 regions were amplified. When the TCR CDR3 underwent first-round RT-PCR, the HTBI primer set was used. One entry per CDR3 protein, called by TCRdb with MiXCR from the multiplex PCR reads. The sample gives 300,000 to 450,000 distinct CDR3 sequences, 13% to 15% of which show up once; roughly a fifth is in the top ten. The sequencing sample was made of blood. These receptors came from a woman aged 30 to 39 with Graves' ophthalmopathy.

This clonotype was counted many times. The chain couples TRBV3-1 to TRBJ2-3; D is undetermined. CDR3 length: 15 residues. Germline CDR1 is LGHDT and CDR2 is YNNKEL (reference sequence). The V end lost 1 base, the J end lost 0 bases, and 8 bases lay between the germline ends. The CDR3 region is CASSQVASSTDTQYF. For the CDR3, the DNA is TGTGCCAGCAGCCAAGTGGCTAGTAGCACAGATACGCAGTATTTT.

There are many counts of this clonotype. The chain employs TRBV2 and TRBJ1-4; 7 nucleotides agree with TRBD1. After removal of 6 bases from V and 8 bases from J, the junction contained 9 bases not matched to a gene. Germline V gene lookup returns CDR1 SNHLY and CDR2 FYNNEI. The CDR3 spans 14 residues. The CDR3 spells CASRSQGMAEKLFF. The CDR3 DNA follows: TGTGCCAGCAGATCACAGGGGATGGCGGAAAAACTGTTTTTT. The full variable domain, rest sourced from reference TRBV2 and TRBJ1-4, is EPEVTQTPSHQVTQMGQEVILRCVPISNHLYFYWYRQILGQKVEFLVSFYNNEISEKSEIFDDQFSVERPDGSNFTLKIRSTKLEDSAMYFCASRSQGMAEKLFFGSGTQLSVL.

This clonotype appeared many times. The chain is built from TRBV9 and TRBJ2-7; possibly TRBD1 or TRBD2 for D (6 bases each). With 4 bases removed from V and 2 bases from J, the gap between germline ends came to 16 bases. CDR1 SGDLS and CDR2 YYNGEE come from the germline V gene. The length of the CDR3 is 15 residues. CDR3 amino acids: CASSLGGDSPYEQYF. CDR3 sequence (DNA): TGTGCCAGCAGCCTGGGGGGCGACAGTCCCTACGAGCAGTACTTC. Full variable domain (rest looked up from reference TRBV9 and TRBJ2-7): DSGVTQTPKHLITATGQRVTLRCSPRSGDLSVYWYQQSLDQGLQFLIQYYNGEERAKGNILERFSAQQFPDLHSELNLSSLELGDSALYFCASSLGGDSPYEQYFGPGTRLTVT.

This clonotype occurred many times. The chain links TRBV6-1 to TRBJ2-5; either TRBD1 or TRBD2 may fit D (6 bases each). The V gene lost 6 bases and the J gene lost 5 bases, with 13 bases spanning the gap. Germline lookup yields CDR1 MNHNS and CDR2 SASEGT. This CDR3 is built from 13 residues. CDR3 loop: CASRGGGEETQYF. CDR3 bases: TGTGCCAGCAGGGGGGGCGGCGAGGAGACCCAGTACTTC.

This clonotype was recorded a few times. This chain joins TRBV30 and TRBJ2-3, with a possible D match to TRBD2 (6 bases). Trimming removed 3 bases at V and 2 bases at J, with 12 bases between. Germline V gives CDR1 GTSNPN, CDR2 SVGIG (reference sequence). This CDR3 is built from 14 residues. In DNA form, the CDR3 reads TGTGCCTGGAGAGTGGCGGGGCCCACAGATACGCAGTATTTT. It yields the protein CAWRVAGPTDTQYF. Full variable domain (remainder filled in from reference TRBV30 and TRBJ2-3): SQTIHQWPATLVQPVGSPLSLECTVEGTSNPNLYWYRQAAGRGLQLLFYSVGIGQISSEVPQNLSASRPQDRQFILSSKKLLLSDSGFYLCAWRVAGPTDTQYFGPGTRLTVL.

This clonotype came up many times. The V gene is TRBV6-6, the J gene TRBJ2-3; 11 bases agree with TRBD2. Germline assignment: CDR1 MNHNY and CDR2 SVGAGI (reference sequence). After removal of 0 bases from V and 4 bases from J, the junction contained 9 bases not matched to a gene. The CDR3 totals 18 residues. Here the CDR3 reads CASSYSIAGGRFADTQYF. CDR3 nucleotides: TGTGCCAGCAGTTACTCGATAGCGGGGGGGCGGTTCGCAGATACGCAGTATTTT.

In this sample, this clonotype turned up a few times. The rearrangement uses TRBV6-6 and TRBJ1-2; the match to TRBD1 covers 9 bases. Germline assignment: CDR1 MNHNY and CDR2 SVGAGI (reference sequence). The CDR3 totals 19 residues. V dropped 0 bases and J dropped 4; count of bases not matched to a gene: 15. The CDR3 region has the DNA TGTGCCAGCAGTTACTCGAGTCGGGACAGGGATGTTTATGTCTATGGCTACACCTTC. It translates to CASSYSSRDRDVYVYGYTF.

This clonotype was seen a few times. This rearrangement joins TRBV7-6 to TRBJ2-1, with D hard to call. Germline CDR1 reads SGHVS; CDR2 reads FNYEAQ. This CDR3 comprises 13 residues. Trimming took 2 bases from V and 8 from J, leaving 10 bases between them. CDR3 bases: TGTGCCAGCAGCTTATTGAGAGGCGATGAGCAGTTCTTC. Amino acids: CASSLLRGDEQFF.

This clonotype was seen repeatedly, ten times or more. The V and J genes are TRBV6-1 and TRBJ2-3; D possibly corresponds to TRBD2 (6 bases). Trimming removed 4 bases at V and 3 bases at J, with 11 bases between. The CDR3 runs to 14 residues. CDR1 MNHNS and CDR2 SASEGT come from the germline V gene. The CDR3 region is CASSVWGDTDTQYF. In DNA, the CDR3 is TGTGCCAGCAGTGTTTGGGGGGATACAGATACGCAGTATTTT.

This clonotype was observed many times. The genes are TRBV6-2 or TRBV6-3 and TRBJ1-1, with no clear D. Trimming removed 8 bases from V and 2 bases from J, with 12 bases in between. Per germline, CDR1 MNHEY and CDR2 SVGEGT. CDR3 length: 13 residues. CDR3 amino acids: CASVQALNTEAFF. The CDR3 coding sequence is TGTGCCAGCGTTCAGGCCCTAAACACTGAAGCTTTCTTT.

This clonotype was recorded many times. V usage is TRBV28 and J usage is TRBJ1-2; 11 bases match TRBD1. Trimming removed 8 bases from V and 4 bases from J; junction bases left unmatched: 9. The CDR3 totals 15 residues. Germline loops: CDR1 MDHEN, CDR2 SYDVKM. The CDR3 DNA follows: TGTGCCAGCGGCGCCGGGACAGGGGGGGGCTATGGCTACACCTTC. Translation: CASGAGTGGGYGYTF.

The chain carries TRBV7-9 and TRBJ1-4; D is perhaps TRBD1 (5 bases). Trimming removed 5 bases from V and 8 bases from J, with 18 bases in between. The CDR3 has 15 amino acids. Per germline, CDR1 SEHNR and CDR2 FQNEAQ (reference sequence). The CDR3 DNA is TGTGCCAGCAGCCCACCCGGGACTTCGGGGGAAAAACTGTTTTTT. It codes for CASSPPGTSGEKLFF.

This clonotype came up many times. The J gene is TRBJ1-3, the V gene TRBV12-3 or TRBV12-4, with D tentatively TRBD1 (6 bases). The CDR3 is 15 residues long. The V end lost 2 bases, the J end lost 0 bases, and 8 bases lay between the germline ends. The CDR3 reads CASSLTGSSGNTIYF. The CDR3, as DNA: TGTGCCAGCAGTTTAACAGGGAGCTCTGGAAACACCATATATTTT.

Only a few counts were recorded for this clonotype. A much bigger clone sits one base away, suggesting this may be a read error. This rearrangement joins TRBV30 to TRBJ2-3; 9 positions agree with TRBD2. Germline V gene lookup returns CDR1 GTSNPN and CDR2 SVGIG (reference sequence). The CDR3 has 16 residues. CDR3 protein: CARSPGLAGGTDTQYF. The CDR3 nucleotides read TGTGCCCGGAGTCCAGGGTTAGCGGGGGGCACAGATACGCAGTATTTT.

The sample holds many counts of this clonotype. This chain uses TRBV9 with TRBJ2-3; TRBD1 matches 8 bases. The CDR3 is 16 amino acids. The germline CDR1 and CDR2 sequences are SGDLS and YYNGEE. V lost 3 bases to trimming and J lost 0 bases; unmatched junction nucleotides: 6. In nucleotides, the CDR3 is TGTGCCAGCAGCGCACAGGGGGAGGTCAGCACAGATACGCAGTATTTT. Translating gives CASSAQGEVSTDTQYF.

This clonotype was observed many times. The DNA for the CDR3 is TGCAGTGCCCCGAAAGGTATGAACACTGAAGCTTTCTTT. This codes for CSAPKGMNTEAFF. The chain uses TRBV20-1 and TRBJ1-1, with D unresolved. V lost 6 bases to trimming and J lost 0 bases, with 11 bases between them. Germline-derived CDR1 and CDR2 are DFQATT and SNEGSKA (reference sequence). The CDR3 has 13 amino acids.

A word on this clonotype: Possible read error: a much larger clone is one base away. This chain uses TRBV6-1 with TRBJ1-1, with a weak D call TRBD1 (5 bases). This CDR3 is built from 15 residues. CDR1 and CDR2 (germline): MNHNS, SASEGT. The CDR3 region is CASRTGTSMNTEAYF. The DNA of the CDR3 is TGTGCCAGCAGAACCGGGACTTCGATGAACACTGAAGCTTACTTT.

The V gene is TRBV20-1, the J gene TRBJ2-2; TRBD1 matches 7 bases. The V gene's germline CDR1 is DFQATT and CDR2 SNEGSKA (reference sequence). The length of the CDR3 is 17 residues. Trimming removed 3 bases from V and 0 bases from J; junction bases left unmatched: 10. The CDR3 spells CSARVPWGQTNTGELFF. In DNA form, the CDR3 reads TGCAGTGCTAGGGTCCCATGGGGACAGACGAACACCGGGGAGCTGTTTTTT.

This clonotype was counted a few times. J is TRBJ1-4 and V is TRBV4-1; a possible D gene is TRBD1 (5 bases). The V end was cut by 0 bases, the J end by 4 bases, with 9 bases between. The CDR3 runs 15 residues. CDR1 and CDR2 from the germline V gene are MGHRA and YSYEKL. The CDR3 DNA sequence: TGCGCCAGCAGCCAAGATGGGGGGGTTAATGAAAAACTGTTTTTT. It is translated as CASSQDGGVNEKLFF.